This T cell receptor (beta chain) was recovered during a study of T cell changes during pregnancy in multiple sclerosis. This table comes from immunoSEQ multiplex PCR, and its TCRdb copy is limited to in-frame clones, with some not included. The table lists 35,000 to 50,000 clones, 80% to 85% of them singletons. With V trimmed by 5 bases and J by 9 bases, 14 bases remained unmatched. In germline, CDR1 is SGHDT, CDR2 YYEEEE. This CDR3 is 16 amino acids long. The rearrangement links TRBV5-6 to TRBJ2-1, with 10 nucleotides matching TRBD2. Sequencing was performed on CD4+ T cells from peripheral blood mononuclear cells, taken before pregnancy. This TCR derives from a female donor with multiple sclerosis, enrolled in a pregnancy study. The CDR3 loop is CASSHILAGVIREQFF. The CDR3 DNA reads as TGTGCCAGCAGTCACATTCTAGCGGGGGTGATCCGTGAGCAGTTCTTC.